This is a list of T cell receptor beta chains from one sample in a study of cytomegalovirus exposure and HLA in healthy donors. Using immunoSEQ multiplex PCR, the repertoire was profiled, and TCRdb retains in-frame clones only, with some absent. Of 200,000 to 250,000 clones in the sample, more than 60% were seen once. The source material was PBMCs. Receptors originate from a woman between 25 and 40 years old in good health and CMV-seronegative. Each CDR3 is given with its conserved first and last residue. The D gene is left open where the match is weak. Clone size, where shown, is once, few, many, or a class for clones that have expanded.

v_call	d_call	clone_size	j_call	cdr3_nt	cdr3_aa
TRBV6-6	TRBD1	-	TRBJ1-1	TGTGCCAGCAGGGAGGGACAGGGGGTCACTGAAGCTTTCTTT	CASREGQGVTEAFF
TRBV7-6	-	-	TRBJ2-7	TGTGCCAGCAGCTTAGGGCAGGGCGGATACGAGCAGTACTTC	CASSLGQGGYEQYF
TRBV11-3	-	few	TRBJ2-5	TGTGCCAGCAGCTTAGATGCGGGGTGGGAGACCCAGTACTTC	CASSLDAGWETQYF
TRBV6-1	TRBD2	few	TRBJ2-1	TGTGCCAGCAGTTTACTAGCGGCGAATGAGCAGTTCTTC	CASSLLAANEQFF
TRBV2	TRBD1	-	TRBJ1-1	TGTGCCAGCAGCGTGGACAGGGTCAACACTGAAGCTTTCTTT	CASSVDRVNTEAFF
TRBV5-1	-	-	TRBJ1-1	TGCGCCAGCAGCTTGGAGCGGTCCCTTGAAGCTTTCTTT	CASSLERSLEAFF
TRBV11-3	TRBD2	-	TRBJ2-2	TGTGCCAGCAGCTACCGAGGACTAGCGGGGGGGTCCGGGGAGCTGTTTTTT	CASSYRGLAGGSGELFF
TRBV27	-	few	TRBJ2-7	TGTGCCAGCAATCAGGGTGGAGGGGAATCCTACGAGCAGTACTTC	CASNQGGGESYEQYF
TRBV6-5	-	-	TRBJ1-1	TGTGCCAGCACCCGAGGGCAGTGGGACACTGAAGCTTTCTTT	CASTRGQWDTEAFF
TRBV4-1	TRBD1	-	TRBJ2-7	TGCGCCAGCAGCCACTCCGGGACAGTTATCGCCTACGAGCAGTACTTC	CASSHSGTVIAYEQYF
TRBV19	TRBD1	once	TRBJ2-2	TGTGCCGGACAGGGCACCGGGGAGCTGTTTTTT	CAGQGTGELFF
TRBV2	TRBD1	few	TRBJ1-1	TGTGCCAGCACTGGGACAGCGAACACTGAAGCTTTCTTT	CASTGTANTEAFF
TRBV30	TRBD1	-	TRBJ2-1	TGTGCCTGGAGCTCGGGACAGACTAAGCAGTTCTTC	CAWSSGQTKQFF
TRBV5-1	-	-	TRBJ1-3	TGCGCCAGCAGCGCACTGAGCTCTGGAAACACCATATATTTT	CASSALSSGNTIYF
TRBV18	TRBD2	-	TRBJ2-7	TGTGCCAGCTCACCCCTAGCGGGGAGCTCCTACGAGCAGTACTTC	CASSPLAGSSYEQYF
TRBV9	TRBD2	-	TRBJ2-2	TGTGCCAGCAGCCCCACTAGCGGGATGGTCACCGGGGAGCTGTTTTTT	CASSPTSGMVTGELFF
TRBV30	-	once	TRBJ2-7	TGTGCCTGGGGGCCACAGGCCCCTGAGGACGAGCAGTACTTC	CAWGPQAPEDEQYF
TRBV11-2	-	-	TRBJ2-3	TGTGCCAGCAGCTTAGGGAGGGGCCGAGCGACAGATACGCAGTATTTT	CASSLGRGRATDTQYF
TRBV4-1	TRBD2	few	TRBJ2-3	TGCGCCAGCAGCAGACGACTAGCGGGAGGAGCAGATACGCAGTATTTT	CASSRRLAGGADTQYF
TRBV5-8	-	-	TRBJ2-1	TGTGCCAGCAGCTTGGCTAACAATGAGCAGTTCTTC	CASSLANNEQFF
TRBV4-2	-	-	TRBJ1-2	TGTGCCAGCAGCCAGGGAGGGCCCCAGTTTTATGGCTACACCTTC	CASSQGGPQFYGYTF
TRBV19	TRBD1	-	TRBJ1-5	TGTGCCAGTAGTACCGGGACAGGGTTCAAGCCCCAGCATTTT	CASSTGTGFKPQHF
TRBV5-4	TRBD2	-	TRBJ2-7	TGTGCCAGCCAAGCGGGAGGCCCCTCCTACGAGCAGTACTTC	CASQAGGPSYEQYF